A selection of T cell receptor beta chains follows, all from one sample in a study of T cell responses to AZD1222 COVID-19 vaccine. Only in-frame clones appear in the TCRdb table, and some are missing; sequencing was by immunoSEQ multiplex PCR. The sample consists of approximately 160,000 clones, around nine tenths of them appearing once. The sample in question was peripheral blood, obtained on day 0 of AZD1222 vaccination. These receptors all stem from an adult in good health. Each CDR3 is given with its conserved first and last residue. The order of the fields is D gene, clone size, J gene, V gene, CDR3 protein, CDR3 DNA. A D gene is named only where the DNA matches it firmly. Clone size is shown for a subset of rows, as once, few, many or a class of expanded clone.

>TRBD1|NA|TRBJ1-4|TRBV4-1
CASSQEGQAATNEKLFF
TGCGCCAGCAGCCAAGAGGGACAGGCCGCAACTAATGAAAAACTGTTTTTT
>NA|once|TRBJ1-4|TRBV4-3
CASSQDRTTGNEKLFF
TGCGCCAGCAGCCAAGATAGGACCACCGGCAATGAAAAACTGTTTTTT
>NA|NA|TRBJ1-6|TRBV7-6
CASSHSSYNSPLHF
TGTGCCAGCAGCCATAGCTCCTATAATTCACCCCTCCACTTT
>NA|NA|TRBJ2-1|TRBV6-2/TRBV6-3
CASSKAVYNEQFF
TGTGCCAGCAGTAAAGCGGTATACAATGAGCAGTTCTTC
>TRBD2|NA|TRBJ2-3|TRBV7-2
CASSLSLAGGRDTQYF
TGTGCCAGCAGCCTATCCCTGGCGGGGGGGAGGGATACGCAGTATTTT
>TRBD1|NA|TRBJ2-1|TRBV5-1
CASSPVRDRNNEQFF
TGCGCCAGCAGCCCTGTAAGGGACAGGAACAATGAGCAGTTCTTC
>NA|NA|TRBJ2-1|TRBV12-5
CASGLVAPPGWLQFF
TGTGCTAGTGGTTTGGTGGCCCCGCCCGGTTGGTTACAGTTCTTC
>TRBD1|NA|TRBJ2-7|TRBV18
CASSRAGTGNYEQYF
TGTGCCAGCTCACGGGCCGGGACAGGCAACTACGAGCAGTACTTC
>NA|NA|TRBJ1-1|TRBV6-6
CASSLPGASITEAFF
TGTGCCAGCAGTTTACCGGGGGCGTCCATAACTGAAGCTTTCTTT
>NA|NA|TRBJ1-3|TRBV5-1
CASSLDPTGNTIYF
TGCGCCAGCAGCCTTGATCCTACTGGAAACACCATATATTTT
>NA|NA|TRBJ1-1|TRBV7-8
CASSLRAQLNTEAFF
TGTGCCAGCAGCCTCAGGGCACAATTGAACACTGAAGCTTTCTTT
>NA|NA|TRBJ2-7|TRBV27
CASSPLGGYEQYF
TGTGCCAGCAGTCCGTTGGGAGGCTACGAGCAGTACTTC
>TRBD2|NA|TRBJ2-5|TRBV4-3
CASSPGESGGGQETQYF
TGCGCCAGCAGCCCCGGAGAAAGCGGGGGAGGGCAAGAGACCCAGTACTTC
>NA|NA|TRBJ1-6|TRBV6-5
CASSYGGGFNSPLHF
TGTGCCAGCAGTTATGGGGGGGGCTTCAATTCACCCCTCCACTTT
>NA|NA|TRBJ2-5|TRBV27
CAAGWETQYF
TGTGCCGCCGGGTGGGAGACCCAGTACTTC
>TRBD1|NA|TRBJ2-6|TRBV5-1
CASTWSAGQGASGANVLTF
TGCGCCAGCACGTGGAGCGCGGGACAGGGGGCATCAGGGGCCAACGTCCTGACTTTC
>NA|NA|TRBJ2-3|TRBV5-1
CASSLDRGSTDTQYF
TGCGCCAGCAGCTTGGACCGGGGTAGCACAGATACGCAGTATTTT
>TRBD1|NA|TRBJ1-2|TRBV7-9
CASSSARDRLYGYTF
TGTGCCAGCAGTTCCGCCCGGGACAGGCTCTATGGCTACACCTTC
>TRBD2|NA|TRBJ2-1|TRBV27
CASSPGLAGGLFTYNEQFF
TGTGCCAGCAGTCCGGGACTAGCGGGGGGGCTTTTTACCTACAATGAGCAGTTCTTC
>TRBD1|NA|TRBJ1-5|TRBV4-1
CASSQDGGQGINQPQHF
TGCGCCAGCAGCCAAGATGGCGGACAGGGCATCAATCAGCCCCAGCATTTT
>NA|NA|TRBJ1-2|TRBV29-1
CSVEGVGLGVYGYTF
TGCAGCGTTGAAGGGGTGGGACTTGGGGTCTATGGCTACACCTTC
>TRBD2|NA|TRBJ2-3|TRBV5-1
CASSSPEKELGGIDTQYF
TGCGCCAGCAGCTCCCCCGAGAAAGAGCTCGGGGGGATAGATACGCAGTATTTT